This TCR beta chain appears in the sequencing data of a study of blood T cell repertoires in COVID-19. For the study at large: Sources were T cells, B-cell-depleted T cells, or PBMCs; the material itself was cDNA or gDNA.

Cohorts were determined from participant-reported clinical history. Recovery meant two consecutive negative NP/OP PCR tests, professional clearance, or resolved symptoms. Trimming cost V 8 bases and J 8 bases, with 9 bases left between them. The CDR3 loop spans 11 amino acids. The germline CDR1 and CDR2 sequences are SGHAT and FQNNGV. Sequencing used immunoSEQ multiplex PCR; TCRdb keeps in-frame clones, though not all of them. The table includes a few hundred thousand clones, 87% detected once. Sequences were obtained from PBMCs or T cells enriched from blood (not recorded which). The J gene is TRBJ2-2, the V gene TRBV11-2; D may be TRBD1 (5 bases). The clonotype was recovered from a woman aged 45-65 years who had recovered from COVID-19. The CDR3 DNA sequence: TGTGCCAGCTTGTGGACAGGGGAGCTGTTTTTT. Its protein product is CASLWTGELFF.